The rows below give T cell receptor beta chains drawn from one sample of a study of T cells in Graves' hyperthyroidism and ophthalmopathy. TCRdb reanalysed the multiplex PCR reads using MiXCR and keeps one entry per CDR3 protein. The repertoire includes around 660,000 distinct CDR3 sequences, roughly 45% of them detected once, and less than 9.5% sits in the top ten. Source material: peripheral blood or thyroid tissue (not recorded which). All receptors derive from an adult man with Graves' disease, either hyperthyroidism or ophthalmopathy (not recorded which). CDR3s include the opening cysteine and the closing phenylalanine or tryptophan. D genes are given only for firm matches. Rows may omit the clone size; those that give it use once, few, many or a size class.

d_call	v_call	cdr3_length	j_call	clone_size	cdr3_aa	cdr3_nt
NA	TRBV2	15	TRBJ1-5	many	CASSERTVSNQPQHF	TGTGCCAGCAGTGAAAGGACAGTTAGCAATCAGCCCCAGCATTTT
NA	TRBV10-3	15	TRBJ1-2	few	CASSPRGVSNYGYTF	TGTGCCAGCAGCCCCCGAGGGGTATCTAACTATGGCTACACCTTC
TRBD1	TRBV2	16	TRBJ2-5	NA	CASSARHRGFGETQYF	TGTGCCAGCAGCGCCCGTCACAGGGGGTTTGGAGAGACCCAGTACTTC
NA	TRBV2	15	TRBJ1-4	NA	CASSASSGNAEKLFF	TGTGCCAGCAGTGCTAGTTCGGGGAACGCTGAAAAACTGTTTTTT
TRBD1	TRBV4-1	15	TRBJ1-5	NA	CASSQEGQGDQPQHF	TGTGCCAGCAGCCAGGAAGGACAGGGTGATCAGCCCCAGCATTTT
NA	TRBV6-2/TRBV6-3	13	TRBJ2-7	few	CASSYSVPYEQYF	TGTGCCAGCAGTTACTCGGTCCCCTACGAGCAGTACTTC
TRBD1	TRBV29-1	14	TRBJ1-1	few	CSVDLGQGPYEAFF	TGCAGCGTTGACCTGGGACAGGGACCCTATGAAGCTTTCTTT
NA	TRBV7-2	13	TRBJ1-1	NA	CASGVTRDTEAFF	TGTGCCAGCGGAGTTACCAGGGACACTGAAGCTTTCTTT
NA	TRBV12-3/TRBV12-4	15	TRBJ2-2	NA	CASSLAPGGSGELFF	TGTGCCAGCAGTTTAGCGCCAGGGGGGTCCGGGGAGCTGTTTTTT
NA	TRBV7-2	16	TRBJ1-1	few	CASSLEEGGRWTEAFF	TGTGCCAGCAGCTTAGAAGAAGGTGGGAGATGGACTGAAGCTTTCTTT